What follows are 16 T cell receptor beta chains derived from one specimen sequenced in a study of shared clonotypes between healthy human individuals. Assay: immunoSEQ multiplex PCR; the TCRdb copy retains only in-frame clones and omits some. The sample shows approximately 2.3 million clones, more than 80% of them seen only once. Sequenced input: naive CD4+ T cells from PBMCs. Subset meaning: CD45RA+ positively selected. These receptors were taken from a man aged 18 to 30 in good health. Some clones in this sample may be carry-over from other donors' samples.

This chain links TRBV4-1 with TRBJ2-2; TRBD1 matches 12 bases. Germline trimming cut 1 base from V and 0 bases from J; bases unmatched to any gene: 3. CDR3 length: 18 residues. CDR1 is MGHRA and CDR2 is YSYEKL in the germline V gene. The CDR3 spells CASSQGRDRGPNTGELFF. In DNA form, the CDR3 reads TGCGCCAGCAGCCAAGGGCGGGACAGGGGGCCGAACACCGGGGAGCTGTTTTTT.

The chain combines TRBV6-5 with TRBJ1-1; 8 bases align to TRBD1. The CDR3 is 16 residues long. In germline, CDR1 is MNHEY, CDR2 SVGAGI. V was clipped by 2 bases and J by 5 bases; unmatched bases: 10. The CDR3 sequence: CASSYLQGAGSTEAFF. In DNA form, the CDR3 reads TGTGCCAGCAGTTACCTCCAGGGGGCGGGGAGTACTGAAGCTTTCTTT.

The V and J genes are TRBV6-6 and TRBJ2-7, with 8 bases aligning to TRBD1. V gave up 6 bases and J gave up 6 bases; unmatched junction bases: 10. There are 14 residues in the CDR3. Germline CDR1 and CDR2: MNHNY and SVGAGI (reference sequence). The CDR3 sequence is CASRFWTGSGEQYF. The CDR3 DNA reads as TGTGCCAGCAGGTTCTGGACAGGGTCTGGCGAGCAGTACTTC.

As to this clone: Distinct nucleotide sequences in the sample also encode this CDR3. This sequence joins TRBV20-1 and TRBJ2-1; D gene ambiguous. V was trimmed by 6 bases and J by 5 bases, leaving 8 bases between them. CDR1 DFQATT and CDR2 SNEGSKA come from the germline V gene (reference sequence). This CDR3 has 11 residues. CDR3 residues: CSASRDNEQFF. The DNA of the CDR3 is TGCAGTGCCAGTCGGGACAATGAGCAGTTCTTC.

The rearrangement links TRBV11-2 to TRBJ2-3; 12 nucleotides align to TRBD2. The ends lost 4 bases at V and 1 base at J; junction bases unmatched: 9. Germline values: CDR1 SGHAT, CDR2 FQNNGV. The CDR3 is made up of 18 amino acids. In DNA, the CDR3 is TGTGCCAGCAGCTCTTTAATCACTAGCGGGAGGCGCACAGATACGCAGTATTTT. Residues: CASSSLITSGRRTDTQYF.

This chain uses TRBV28 with TRBJ2-3; TRBD2 might be the D (6 bases). This CDR3 comprises 15 residues. V dropped 7 bases and J dropped 0 bases, with 14 bases sitting between them. From germline, CDR1 is MDHEN and CDR2 SYDVKM. CDR3 coding DNA: TGTGCCAGCACCCTCGGAGGGGATAGCACAGATACGCAGTATTTT. It codes for CASTLGGDSTDTQYF.

This chain links TRBV18 with TRBJ2-7; the D gene could be TRBD1 or TRBD2 (7 bases each). Trimming shortened V by 2 bases and J by 3 bases, and 35 bases separated the two germline ends. The CDR3 covers 22 residues. Germline V gene sequence: CDR1 KGHSH, CDR2 LQKENI. The CDR3 reads CASSPIVFTGTVPNGLDYEQYF. The CDR3 DNA is TGTGCCAGCTCACCAATCGTGTTTACCGGGACAGTCCCTAATGGACTAGACTACGAGCAGTACTTC. Full variable domain (missing parts from reference TRBV18 and TRBJ2-7): NAGVMQNPRHLVRRRGQEARLRCSPMKGHSHVYWYRQLPEEGLKFMVYLQKENIIDESGMPKERFSAEFPKEGPSILRIQQVVRGDSAAYFCASSPIVFTGTVPNGLDYEQYFGPGTRLTVT.

The chain recombines TRBV5-1 with TRBJ2-2, with TRBD2 identical over 10 bases. Unmatched junction bases numbered 4, after V lost 4 bases and J lost 1 base. Germline-derived CDR1 and CDR2 are SGHRS and YFSETQ. The CDR3 has 16 residues. The CDR3: CASSPASGGNTGELFF. Here the CDR3 DNA reads TGCGCCAGCAGCCCCGCTAGCGGGGGGAACACCGGGGAGCTGTTTTTT.

This clone was seen once. J is TRBJ2-3 and V is TRBV12-5; TRBD2 agrees at 8 bases. Trimming removed 0 bases from V and 6 bases from J; junction bases left unmatched: 8. Per the germline V gene, CDR1 is LGHNT and CDR2 is FRNRAP. The CDR3 length is 16 residues. DNA for the CDR3: TGTGCTAGTGGTTTGGTACTTGGACAGCGGGGGGATACGCAGTATTTT. Translated: CASGLVLGQRGDTQYF.

To note about this clone: Other DNA sequences in this specimen translate into the identical CDR3. The V gene is TRBV28, the J gene TRBJ1-2, with D possibly matching TRBD1 (6 bases). V was trimmed by 6 bases and J by 4 bases, leaving 15 bases between them. Looked up from germline, CDR1 is MDHEN and CDR2 is SYDVKM. The CDR3 contains 14 residues. The CDR3 nucleotides are TGTGCCAGCAGCCCAGCTGGGGGCGGCTATGGCTACACCTTC. Amino acids: CASSPAGGGYGYTF.

The rearrangement links TRBV4-2 to TRBJ2-1; no clear D. The CDR3 loop spans 16 amino acids. Germline assignment: CDR1 LGHNA and CDR2 YNFKEQ. Trimming pared 0 bases from V and 0 bases from J, leaving 9 bases between. CDR3 nucleotides: TGTGCCAGCAGCCAAGAATGGGGTTCCTCCTACAATGAGCAGTTCTTC. The encoded protein is CASSQEWGSSYNEQFF.

This chain joins TRBV18 and TRBJ2-5, with D possibly matching TRBD1 (6 bases). The germline V gene has CDR1 KGHSH and CDR2 LQKENI. Between the trimmed V and J ends, which lost 4 bases and 0 bases, there was a span of 9 bases. The CDR3 is 14 residues long. The DNA for the CDR3 is TGTGCCAGCTCACTCCGGACAGACCAAGAGACCCAGTACTTC. Its protein is CASSLRTDQETQYF.

About this clone: The same CDR3 is also encoded by other DNA sequences in this sample. This chain joins TRBV7-3 and TRBJ2-7; 8 bases are shared with TRBD1. Per the germline V gene, CDR1 is SGHTA and CDR2 is FQGTGA. V gave up 2 bases and J gave up 2 bases; unmatched junction bases: 2. The CDR3 spans 14 residues. The CDR3 DNA follows: TGTGCCAGCAGCTTAGGACAGGGAGCCTACGAGCAGTACTTC. Encoded protein: CASSLGQGAYEQYF.

The chain is built from TRBV29-1 and TRBJ2-3; the D gene could be TRBD1 or TRBD2 (5 bases each). The CDR3 spans 15 residues. The germline V and J ends were trimmed by 4 bases and 4 bases, with 18 bases remaining between them. Germline CDR1 reads SQVTM; CDR2 reads ANQGSEA. CDR3 amino acids: CSVGGTGVGADTQYF. CDR3 sequence (DNA): TGCAGCGTTGGCGGTACCGGGGTAGGGGCAGATACGCAGTATTTT.

The chain recombines TRBV18 with TRBJ2-5, with 9 nucleotides matching TRBD1. Germline V gene sequence: CDR1 KGHSH, CDR2 LQKENI. CDR3 length: 14 residues. V was clipped by 6 bases and J by 5 bases; unmatched bases: 7. CDR3 DNA: TGTGCCAGCTCCCCGACAGGGGGGTCGGAGACCCAGTACTTC. Translation gives CASSPTGGSETQYF. The variable domain in full, completed from reference TRBV18 and TRBJ2-5, reads NAGVMQNPRHLVRRRGQEARLRCSPMKGHSHVYWYRQLPEEGLKFMVYLQKENIIDESGMPKERFSAEFPKEGPSILRIQQVVRGDSAAYFCASSPTGGSETQYFGPGTRLLVL.

The rearrangement joins TRBV7-9 to TRBJ2-5, with 9 bases aligning to TRBD2. The CDR3 contains 15 residues. J was trimmed by 3 bases and V by 5 bases; bases with no gene match: 7. Germline lookup yields CDR1 SEHNR and CDR2 FQNEAQ (reference sequence). The CDR3 region is CASSIGLAGKETQYF. In DNA form, the CDR3 reads TGTGCCAGCAGCATAGGGCTAGCGGGAAAAGAGACCCAGTACTTC.